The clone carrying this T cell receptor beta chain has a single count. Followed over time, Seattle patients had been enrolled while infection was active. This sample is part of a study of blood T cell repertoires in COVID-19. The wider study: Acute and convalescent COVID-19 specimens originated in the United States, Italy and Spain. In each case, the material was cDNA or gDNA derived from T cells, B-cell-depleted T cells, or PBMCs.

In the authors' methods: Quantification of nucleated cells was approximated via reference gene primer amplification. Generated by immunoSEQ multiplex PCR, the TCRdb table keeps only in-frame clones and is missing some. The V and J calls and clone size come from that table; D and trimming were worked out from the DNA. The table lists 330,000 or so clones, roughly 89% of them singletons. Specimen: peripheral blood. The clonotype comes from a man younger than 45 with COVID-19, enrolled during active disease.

The CDR3 nucleotides are TGCAGCGTTGAAGATCAGGGGGGAACCTCCTACGAGCAGTACTTC. It encodes CSVEDQGGTSYEQYF. The chain employs TRBV29-1 and TRBJ2-7; D possibly corresponds to TRBD1 (7 bases). V was shortened by 0 bases and J by 0 bases, with 12 bases between the two germline ends. Germline values: CDR1 SQVTM, CDR2 ANQGSEA. This CDR3 spans 15 amino acids.